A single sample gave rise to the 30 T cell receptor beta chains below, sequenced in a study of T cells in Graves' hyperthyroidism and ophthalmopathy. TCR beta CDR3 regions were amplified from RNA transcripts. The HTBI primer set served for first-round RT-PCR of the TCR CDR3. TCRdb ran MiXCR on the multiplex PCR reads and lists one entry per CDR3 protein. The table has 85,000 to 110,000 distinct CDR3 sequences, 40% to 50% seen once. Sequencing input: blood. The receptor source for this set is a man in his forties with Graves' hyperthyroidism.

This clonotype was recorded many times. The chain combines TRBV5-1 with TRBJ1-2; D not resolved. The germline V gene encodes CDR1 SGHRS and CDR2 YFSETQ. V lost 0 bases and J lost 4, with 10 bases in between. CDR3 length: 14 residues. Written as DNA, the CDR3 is TGCGCCAGCAGCTTGGCCTCCGACGGCTATGGCTACACCTTC. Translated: CASSLASDGYGYTF.

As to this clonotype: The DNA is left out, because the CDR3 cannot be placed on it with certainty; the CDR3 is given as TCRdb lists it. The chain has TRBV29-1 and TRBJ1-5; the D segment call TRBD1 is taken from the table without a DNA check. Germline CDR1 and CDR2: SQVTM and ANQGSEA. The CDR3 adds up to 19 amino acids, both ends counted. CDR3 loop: CSVIRGDEKLFFGSGTQHF.

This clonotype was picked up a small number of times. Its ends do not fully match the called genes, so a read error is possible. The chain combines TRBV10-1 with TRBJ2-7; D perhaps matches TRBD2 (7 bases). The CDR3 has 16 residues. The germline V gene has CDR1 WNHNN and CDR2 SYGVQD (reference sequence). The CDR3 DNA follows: TGTGCCAGCTCACCACTTCTCGGGGGGCCCTCTCTCGAGCAGTACTTC. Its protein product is CASSPLLGGPSLEQYF.

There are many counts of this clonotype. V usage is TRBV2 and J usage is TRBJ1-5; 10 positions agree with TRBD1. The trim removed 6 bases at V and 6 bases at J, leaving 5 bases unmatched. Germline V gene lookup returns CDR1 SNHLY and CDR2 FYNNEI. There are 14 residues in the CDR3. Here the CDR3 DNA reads TGTGCCAGCAGCCGGGACAGGGGTTTTCAGCCCCAGCATTTT. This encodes CASSRDRGFQPQHF.

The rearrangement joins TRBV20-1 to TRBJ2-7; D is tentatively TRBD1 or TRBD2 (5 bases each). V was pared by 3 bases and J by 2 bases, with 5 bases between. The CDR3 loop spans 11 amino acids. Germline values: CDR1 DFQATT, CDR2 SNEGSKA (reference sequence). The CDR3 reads CSARGAYEQYF. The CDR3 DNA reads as TGCAGTGCTAGGGGGGCCTACGAGCAGTACTTC.

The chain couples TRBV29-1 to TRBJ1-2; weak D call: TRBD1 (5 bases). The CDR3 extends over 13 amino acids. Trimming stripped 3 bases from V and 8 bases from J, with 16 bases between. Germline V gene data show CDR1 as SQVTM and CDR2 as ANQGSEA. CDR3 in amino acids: CSVDPGSSYGYTF. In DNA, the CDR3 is TGCAGCGTTGACCCAGGGTCAAGCTACGGCTACACCTTC.

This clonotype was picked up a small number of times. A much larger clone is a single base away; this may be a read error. CDR3 residues: CASSPGQGYYGHTF. CDR3 in DNA: TGTGCCAGCAGCCCGGGGCAGGGGTACTATGGCCACACCTTC. The chain joins TRBV11-2 to TRBJ1-2; perhaps TRBD1 as D (6 bases). Germline-derived CDR1 and CDR2 are SGHAT and FQNNGV. The CDR3 spans 14 residues.

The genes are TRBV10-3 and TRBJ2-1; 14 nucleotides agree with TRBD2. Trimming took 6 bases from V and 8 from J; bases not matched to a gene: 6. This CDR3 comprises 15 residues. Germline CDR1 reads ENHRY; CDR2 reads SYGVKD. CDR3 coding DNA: TGTGCCATCAGCCCGGGACTAGCGGGAGTCTATGAGCAGTTCTTC. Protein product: CAISPGLAGVYEQFF.

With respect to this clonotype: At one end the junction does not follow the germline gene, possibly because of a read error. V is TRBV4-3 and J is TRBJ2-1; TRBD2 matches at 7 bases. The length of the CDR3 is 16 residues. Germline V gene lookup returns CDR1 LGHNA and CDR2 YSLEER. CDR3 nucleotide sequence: TGCGCCAGCAGCCAATTAAGCGGGGCCGCTTGGTATGAGCAGATCTTC. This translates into CASSQLSGAAWYEQIF.

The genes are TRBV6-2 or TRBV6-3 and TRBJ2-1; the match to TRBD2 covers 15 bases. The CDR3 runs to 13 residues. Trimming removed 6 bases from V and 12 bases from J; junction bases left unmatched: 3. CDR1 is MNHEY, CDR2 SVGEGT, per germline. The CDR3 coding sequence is TGTGCCAGCAGACTGGGACTAGCGGGGGGGCAGTTCTTC. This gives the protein CASRLGLAGGQFF.

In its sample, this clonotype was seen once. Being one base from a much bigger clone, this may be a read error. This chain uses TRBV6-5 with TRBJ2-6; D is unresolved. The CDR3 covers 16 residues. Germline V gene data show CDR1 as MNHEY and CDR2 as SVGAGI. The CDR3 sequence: CASSYSKSSGVNVLTF. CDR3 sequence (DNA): TGTGCCAGCAGTTACTCGAAAAGCTCTGGGGTCAACGTCCTGACTTTC.

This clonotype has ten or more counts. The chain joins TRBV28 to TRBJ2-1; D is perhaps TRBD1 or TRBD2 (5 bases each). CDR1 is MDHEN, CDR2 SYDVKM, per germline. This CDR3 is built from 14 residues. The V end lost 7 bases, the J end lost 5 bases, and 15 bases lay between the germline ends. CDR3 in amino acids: CASKDGRDHNEQFF. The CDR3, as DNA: TGTGCCAGCAAGGACGGCCGGGACCACAATGAGCAGTTCTTC. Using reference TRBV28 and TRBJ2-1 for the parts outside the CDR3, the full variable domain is DVKVTQSSRYLVKRTGEKVFLECVQDMDHENMFWYRQDPGLGLRLIYFSYDVKMKEKGDIPEGYSVSREKKERFSLILESASTNQTSMYLCASKDGRDHNEQFFGPGTRLTVL.

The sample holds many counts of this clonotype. The CDR3 sequence: CASGWADTQYF. The CDR3 DNA follows: TGTGCCAGCGGCTGGGCGGATACGCAGTATTTT. V and J are TRBV6-2 or TRBV6-3 and TRBJ2-3; D gene unclear. The CDR3 is 11 residues long. Germline CDR1 and CDR2: MNHEY and SVGEGT. Trimming cost V 8 bases and J 6 bases, with 9 bases left between them.

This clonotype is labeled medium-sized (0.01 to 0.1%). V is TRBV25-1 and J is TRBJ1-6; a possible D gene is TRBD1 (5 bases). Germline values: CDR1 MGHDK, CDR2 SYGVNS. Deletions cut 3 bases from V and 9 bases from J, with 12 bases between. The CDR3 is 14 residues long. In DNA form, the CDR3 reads TGTGCCAGCAGTGATCAGGGATTGATTTCACCCCTCCACTTT. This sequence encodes CASSDQGLISPLHF.

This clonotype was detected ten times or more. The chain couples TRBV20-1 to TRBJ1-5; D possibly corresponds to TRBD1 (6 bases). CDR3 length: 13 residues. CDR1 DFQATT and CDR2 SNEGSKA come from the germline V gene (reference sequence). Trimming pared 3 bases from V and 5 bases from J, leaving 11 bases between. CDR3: CSASWGADQPQHF. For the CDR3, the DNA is TGCAGTGCTAGTTGGGGGGCCGATCAGCCCCAGCATTTT.

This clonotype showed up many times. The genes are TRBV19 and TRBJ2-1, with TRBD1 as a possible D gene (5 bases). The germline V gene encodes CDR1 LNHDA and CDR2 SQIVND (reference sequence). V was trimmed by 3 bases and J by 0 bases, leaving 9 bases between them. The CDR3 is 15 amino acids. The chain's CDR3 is CASSIGAGSYNEQFF. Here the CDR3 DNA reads TGTGCCAGTAGTATTGGGGCAGGCTCCTACAATGAGCAGTTCTTC.

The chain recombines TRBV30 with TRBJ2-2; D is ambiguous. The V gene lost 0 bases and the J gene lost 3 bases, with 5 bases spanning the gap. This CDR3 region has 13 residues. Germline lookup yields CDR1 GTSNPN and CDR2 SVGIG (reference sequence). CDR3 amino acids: CAWSVRYTGELFF. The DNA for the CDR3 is TGTGCCTGGAGTGTTCGTTACACCGGGGAGCTGTTTTTT.

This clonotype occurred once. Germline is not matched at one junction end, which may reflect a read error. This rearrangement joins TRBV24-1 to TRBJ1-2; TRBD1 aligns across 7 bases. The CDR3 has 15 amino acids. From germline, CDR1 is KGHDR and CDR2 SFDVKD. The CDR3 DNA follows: TGTGTCACCAGCGAACGATCGACAGGGAGAAGGGGCTACACCTTC. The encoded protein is CVTSERSTGRRGYTF.

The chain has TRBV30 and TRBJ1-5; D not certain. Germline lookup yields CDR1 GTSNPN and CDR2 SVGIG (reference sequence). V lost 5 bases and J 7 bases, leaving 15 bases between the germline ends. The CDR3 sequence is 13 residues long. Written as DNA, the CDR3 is TGTGCCTGGGACGCCAAAAACGGGCAGCCCCAGCATTTT. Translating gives CAWDAKNGQPQHF.

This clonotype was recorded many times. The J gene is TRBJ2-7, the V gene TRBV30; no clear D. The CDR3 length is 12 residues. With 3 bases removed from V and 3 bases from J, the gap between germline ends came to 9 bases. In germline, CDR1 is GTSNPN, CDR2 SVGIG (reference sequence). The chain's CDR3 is CAWSIDRYEQYF. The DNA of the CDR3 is TGTGCCTGGAGCATTGACCGCTACGAGCAGTACTTC.

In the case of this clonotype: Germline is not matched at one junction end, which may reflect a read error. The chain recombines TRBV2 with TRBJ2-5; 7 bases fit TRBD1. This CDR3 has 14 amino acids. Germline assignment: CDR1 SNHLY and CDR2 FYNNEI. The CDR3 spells CASGTTGVSETQCF. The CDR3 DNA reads TGTGCCAGCGGGACCACAGGGGTCTCAGAGACCCAGTGCTTC.

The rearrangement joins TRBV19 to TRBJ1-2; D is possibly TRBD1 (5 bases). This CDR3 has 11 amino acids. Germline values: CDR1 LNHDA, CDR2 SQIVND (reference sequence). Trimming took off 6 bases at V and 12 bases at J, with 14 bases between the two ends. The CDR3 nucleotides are TGTGCCAGTAGACAGGTCCCTGGAAACACCTTC. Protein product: CASRQVPGNTF.

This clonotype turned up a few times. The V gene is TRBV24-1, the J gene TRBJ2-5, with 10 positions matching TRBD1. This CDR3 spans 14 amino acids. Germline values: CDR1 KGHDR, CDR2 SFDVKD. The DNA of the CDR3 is TGTGCTAGCAATCGACAGGGGGCTCAAGAGACCCAGTACTTC. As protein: CASNRQGAQETQYF.

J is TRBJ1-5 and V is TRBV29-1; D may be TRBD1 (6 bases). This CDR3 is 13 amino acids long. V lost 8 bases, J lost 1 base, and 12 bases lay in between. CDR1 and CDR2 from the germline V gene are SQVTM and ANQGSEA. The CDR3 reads CSFGGASNQPQHF. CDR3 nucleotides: TGCAGCTTCGGGGGGGCAAGCAATCAGCCCCAGCATTTT. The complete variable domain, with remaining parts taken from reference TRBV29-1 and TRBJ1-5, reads SAVISQKPSRDICQRGTSLTIQCQVDSQVTMMFWYRQQPGQSLTLIATANQGSEATYESGFVIDKFPISRPNLTFSTLTVSNMSPEDSSIYLCSFGGASNQPQHFGDGTRLSIL.

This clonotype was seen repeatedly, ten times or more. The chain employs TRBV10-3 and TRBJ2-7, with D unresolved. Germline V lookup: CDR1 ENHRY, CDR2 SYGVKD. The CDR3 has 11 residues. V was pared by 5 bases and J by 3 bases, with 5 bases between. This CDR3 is CAISPSYEQYF. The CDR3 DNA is TGTGCCATCAGTCCCAGCTACGAGCAGTACTTC.

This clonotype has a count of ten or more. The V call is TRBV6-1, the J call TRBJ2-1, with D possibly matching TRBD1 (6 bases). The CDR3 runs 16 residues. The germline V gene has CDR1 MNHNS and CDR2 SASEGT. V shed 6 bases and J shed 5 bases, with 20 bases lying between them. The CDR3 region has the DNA TGTGCCAGCAGATCACCGGGACACCGAGCAAACAATGAGCAGTTCTTC. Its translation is CASRSPGHRANNEQFF.

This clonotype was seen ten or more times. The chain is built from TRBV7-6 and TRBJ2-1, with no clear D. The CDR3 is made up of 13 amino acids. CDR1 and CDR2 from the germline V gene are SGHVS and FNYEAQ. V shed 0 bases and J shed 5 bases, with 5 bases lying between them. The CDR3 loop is CASSLAANNEQFF. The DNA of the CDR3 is TGTGCCAGCAGCTTAGCGGCTAACAATGAGCAGTTCTTC.

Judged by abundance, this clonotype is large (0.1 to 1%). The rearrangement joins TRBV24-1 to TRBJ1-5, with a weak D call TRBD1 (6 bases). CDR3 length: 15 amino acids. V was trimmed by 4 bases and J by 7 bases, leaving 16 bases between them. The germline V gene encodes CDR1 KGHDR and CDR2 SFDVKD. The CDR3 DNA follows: TGTGCCACCAGTGAACCTGGACAGTCCCGACAGCCCCAGCATTTT. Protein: CATSEPGQSRQPQHF.

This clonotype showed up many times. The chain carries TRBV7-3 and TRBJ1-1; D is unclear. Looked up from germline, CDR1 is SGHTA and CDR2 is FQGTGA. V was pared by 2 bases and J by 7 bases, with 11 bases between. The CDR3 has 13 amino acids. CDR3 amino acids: CASSLFHEGEAFF. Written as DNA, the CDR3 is TGTGCCAGCAGCTTATTCCACGAGGGTGAAGCTTTCTTT. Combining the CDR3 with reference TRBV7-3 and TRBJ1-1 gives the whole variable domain GAGVSQTPSNKVTEKGKYVELRCDPISGHTALYWYRQSLGQGPEFLIYFQGTGAADDSGLPNDRFFAVRPEGSVSTLKIQRTERGDSAVYLCASSLFHEGEAFFGQGTRLTVV.

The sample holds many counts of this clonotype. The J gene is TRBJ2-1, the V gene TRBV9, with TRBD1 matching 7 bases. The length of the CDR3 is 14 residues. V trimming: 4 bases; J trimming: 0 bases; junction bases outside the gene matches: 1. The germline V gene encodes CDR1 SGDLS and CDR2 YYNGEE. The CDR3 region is CASSPGGSYNEQFF. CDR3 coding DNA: TGTGCCAGCAGCCCAGGGGGCTCCTACAATGAGCAGTTCTTC.